This T cell receptor beta chain was identified during a study of T cells in Graves' hyperthyroidism and ophthalmopathy. Study details: Peripheral blood specimens were obtained at initial diagnosis, prior to any treatment.

This clonotype was seen ten or more times. Clinicians diagnosed patients from clinical symptoms, serum thyroxine and TRAb, thyroid ultrasound and orbital computed tomography. Blood was obtained at the first hyperthyroidism diagnosis, which preceded any ophthalmopathy symptoms. The source of the PBMCs was less than 12 ml of fresh peripheral blood. RNA transcripts yielded amplified TCR beta CDR3 regions. HTBI primers drove first-round RT-PCR of the TCR CDR3. MiXCR, applied by TCRdb to the multiplex PCR reads, yields one record per CDR3 protein. The sample records 250,000 to 300,000 distinct CDR3 sequences, about 14% being singletons. The V and J ends lost 5 bases and 3 bases respectively, with 16 bases between them. CDR1 is PRHDT, CDR2 FYEKMQ, per germline (reference sequence). The CDR3 is 15 amino acids.

This chain joins TRBV13 and TRBJ1-1; D possibly corresponds to TRBD1 (6 bases). This clonotype originated in a woman between 25 and 40 years old with Graves' hyperthyroidism that later progressed to Graves' ophthalmopathy. Sequenced material: blood. CDR3 region: CASSTTQGWDTEAFF. CDR3 nucleotides: TGTGCCAGCAGCACAACGCAGGGGTGGGACACTGAAGCTTTCTTT. Complete variable domain (other parts from reference TRBV13 and TRBJ1-1): AAGVIQSPRHLIKEKRETATLKCYPIPRHDTVYWYQQGPGQDPQFLISFYEKMQSDKGSIPDRFSAQQFSDYHSELNMSSLELGDSALYFCASSTTQGWDTEAFFGQGTRLTVV.